One sample yielded the 5 T cell receptor beta chains listed below, sequenced in a study of cytomegalovirus exposure and HLA in healthy donors. It was with 60 Vbeta and 13 Jbeta primers that the PCR ran. Measured with immunoSEQ multiplex PCR; TCRdb has only the in-frame clones, and not every one. In total, the table holds 200,000 or so clones. The sequencing sample was made of PBMCs. The receptor set was obtained from a boy aged 5-17 years in good health and CMV-seronegative.

The rearrangement uses TRBV14 and TRBJ1-6, with D possibly being TRBD1 (5 bases). Trimming shortened V by 0 bases and J by 0 bases, and 9 bases separated the two germline ends. This CDR3 region has 17 residues. Germline V gene sequence: CDR1 SGHDN, CDR2 FVKESK. The CDR3 sequence: CASSQDLGGSYNSPLHF. DNA for the CDR3: TGTGCCAGCAGCCAAGATCTCGGGGGCTCCTATAATTCACCCCTCCACTTT.

The V call is TRBV9, the J call TRBJ2-5; 10 positions agree with TRBD1. V was clipped by 0 bases and J by 1 base; unmatched bases: 3. Per the germline V gene, CDR1 is SGDLS and CDR2 is YYNGEE. CDR3 length: 16 residues. The CDR3 region has the DNA TGTGCCAGCAGCGTAGGACAGGGGGCGCCCCAAGAGACCCAGTACTTC. This encodes CASSVGQGAPQETQYF.

The J gene is TRBJ2-5, the V gene TRBV7-2; D is perhaps TRBD1 (5 bases). There are 14 residues in the CDR3. Looked up from germline, CDR1 is SGHTA and CDR2 is FQGNSA. Trimming pared 0 bases from V and 5 bases from J, leaving 10 bases between. The CDR3 region is CASSLAWGGETQYF. In nucleotides, the CDR3 is TGTGCCAGCAGCTTAGCTTGGGGCGGTGAGACCCAGTACTTC.

In DNA form, the CDR3 reads TGTGCCAGCAGCTTCAACAGCGAGGGACAAGGGGCGAATTCACCCCTCCACTTT. Protein sequence: CASSFNSEGQGANSPLHF. The V gene is TRBV7-9, the J gene TRBJ1-6; D is possibly TRBD1 (6 bases). Germline CDR1 and CDR2: SEHNR and FQNEAQ (reference sequence). V was shortened by 3 bases and J by 7 bases, with 22 bases between the two germline ends. The CDR3 totals 18 residues.

Turning to this clone: One junction end disagrees with the germline gene, perhaps due to a read error. CDR3: CAWSPRGTGRSIF. The CDR3 DNA is TGTGCCTGGAGTCCCCGGGGGACAGGGCGCTCCATCTTC. The chain carries TRBV30 and TRBJ1-2; the match to TRBD1 covers 9 bases. The CDR3 sequence is 13 residues long. Germline CDR1 and CDR2: GTSNPN and SVGIG (reference sequence).